This TCR beta chain was documented in a study of response to subunit inactivated influenza vaccine. General study results and limits: New T cells are recruited in small numbers by each seasonal influenza vaccination, according to the authors' suggestion.

Of note for this clonotype: Antigen specificity is unknown.

MiXCR, run by TCRdb on the RT-PCR reads, gives a single entry per CDR3 protein. The table lists more than 600,000 distinct CDR3 sequences, less than 20% of them singletons, with under 13% in the top ten. The CDR3 totals 17 residues. Germline V gives CDR1 DFQATT, CDR2 SNEGSKA (reference sequence). V trimming: 5 bases; J trimming: 4 bases; junction bases outside the gene matches: 18. This material consisted of PBMCs from blood, taken 4 to 6 days after vaccination. V is TRBV20-1 and J is TRBJ2-5; TRBD2 agrees at 8 bases. The clonotype was recovered from a man between 50 and 59 years old who received an inactivated influenza vaccine. CDR3 loop: CSAPPHISGSGLETQYF. CDR3 in DNA: TGCAGTGCTCCACCCCATATCAGCGGGAGTGGGTTAGAGACCCAGTACTTC.